The 20 T cell receptor beta chains below all came from one sample that was sequenced in a study of spatial heterogeneity in lung cancer. TCRdb ran MiXCR on the 5' RACE reads and lists one entry per CDR3 protein. This sample carries about 82,000 distinct CDR3 sequences, around 12% of them seen once, and the ten largest clones take around 4.3%. The sample's time point: sample taken at primary tumor resection. Researchers sequenced whole RNA taken from tumor, nontumor lung or frozen PBMC without sorting. Source: PBMCs, taken at surgery. These receptors were obtained from a male donor with early-stage non-small cell lung cancer.

The chain links TRBV6-6 to TRBJ1-2; unclear D gene. The germline gives CDR1 MNHNY, CDR2 SVGAGI (reference sequence). The length of the CDR3 is 13 residues. V was clipped by 7 bases and J by 2 bases, with 11 bases between them. The DNA for the CDR3 is TGTGCCAGCACCCTAAGTGTCAACTATGGCTACACCTTC. This gives the protein CASTLSVNYGYTF.

CDR3 protein: CASSSRGGPETQYF. For the CDR3, the DNA is TGTGCCAGCAGCTCCCGTGGGGGCCCAGAGACCCAGTACTTC. V is TRBV11-2 and J is TRBJ2-5, with a possible D match to TRBD1 (6 bases). The CDR3 length is 14 residues. Germline loops: CDR1 SGHAT, CDR2 FQNNGV. Trimming cost V 4 bases and J 4 bases, with 13 bases left between them.

V usage is TRBV6-1 and J usage is TRBJ2-1; 7 bases are a match to TRBD2. V lost 7 bases, J lost 10 bases, and 10 bases stayed unmatched. The germline V gene encodes CDR1 MNHNS and CDR2 SASEGT. The CDR3 consists of 13 residues. The CDR3 spells CASMNREAREQFF. CDR3 sequence (DNA): TGTGCCAGCATGAATCGGGAGGCGAGGGAGCAGTTCTTC.

This clonotype appeared a few times. V and J are TRBV9 and TRBJ1-2; D remains unclear. This CDR3 has 13 amino acids. Germline values: CDR1 SGDLS, CDR2 YYNGEE. Trimming took off 4 bases at V and 8 bases at J, with 15 bases between the two ends. CDR3 DNA: TGTGCCAGCAGCCTGGGCCCCGAGGAAGGCTACACCTTC. Translating gives CASSLGPEEGYTF.

The chain combines TRBV3-1 with TRBJ2-3; 9 nucleotides match TRBD2. Trimming took 4 bases from V and 5 from J; bases not matched to a gene: 7. Germline assignment: CDR1 LGHDT and CDR2 YNNKEL (reference sequence). This CDR3 is built from 15 residues. CDR3 sequence reads: CASSRHSREGDTQYF. CDR3 sequence (DNA): TGTGCCAGCAGCCGCCACTCGCGGGAGGGAGATACGCAGTATTTT.

This clonotype was counted a few times. The chain has TRBV9 and TRBJ2-7, with TRBD1 matching over 7 bases. The ends lost 3 bases at V and 3 bases at J; junction bases unmatched: 9. The CDR3 runs 15 residues. In germline, CDR1 is SGDLS, CDR2 YYNGEE. CDR3 DNA: TGTGCCAGCAGCGCCCGTACAGGGGCCGGCTACGAGCAGTACTTC. Residues: CASSARTGAGYEQYF.

The CDR3 sequence: CASSEGEPQPLHF. The DNA for the CDR3 is TGTGCCAGCAGTGAAGGCGAGCCGCAACCCCTCCACTTT. V usage is TRBV6-1 and J usage is TRBJ1-6, with unresolved D. Germline CDR1 reads MNHNS; CDR2 reads SASEGT. The CDR3 totals 13 residues. V lost 1 base and J 12 bases, leaving 10 bases between the germline ends.

This clonotype was picked up a small number of times. This rearrangement joins TRBV19 to TRBJ2-3; the match to TRBD2 covers 8 bases. Looked up from germline, CDR1 is LNHDA and CDR2 is SQIVND (reference sequence). The ends lost 7 bases at V and 2 bases at J; junction bases unmatched: 5. CDR3 length: 14 residues. The CDR3: CASTPGRATDTQYF. CDR3 nucleotide sequence: TGTGCCAGTACTCCCGGGAGGGCCACAGATACGCAGTATTTT.

The chain couples TRBV5-1 to TRBJ2-2; 8 positions match TRBD2. The CDR3 has 16 amino acids. Germline V gene lookup returns CDR1 SGHRS and CDR2 YFSETQ. V lost 1 base to trimming and J lost 7 bases; unmatched junction nucleotides: 9. The CDR3 DNA sequence: TGCGCCAGCAGCTTGATGGCTAGCGGGCCCCACGGGGAGCTGTTTTTT. It yields the protein CASSLMASGPHGELFF. The whole variable domain, remainder taken from reference TRBV5-1 and TRBJ2-2, is KAGVTQTPRYLIKTRGQQVTLSCSPISGHRSVSWYQQTPGQGLQFLFEYFSETQRNKGNFPGRFSGRQFSNSRSEMNVSTLELGDSALYLCASSLMASGPHGELFFGEGSRLTVL.

This clonotype showed up many times. The V and J genes are TRBV20-1 and TRBJ2-7; 11 bases are a match to TRBD2. Germline assignment: CDR1 DFQATT and CDR2 SNEGSKA (reference sequence). V shed 4 bases, J shed 0 bases, and the junction held 2 bases outside the gene matches. CDR3 length: 14 residues. CDR3: CSAMGTSGSYEQYF. DNA of the CDR3: TGCAGTGCTATGGGGACTAGCGGCTCCTACGAGCAGTACTTC.

This clonotype has more than one count but fewer than ten. DNA for the CDR3: TGCAGTGCTTTCTTTCCAGGAGGCACATCCTACAATGAGCAGTTCTTC. Its protein is CSAFFPGGTSYNEQFF. This rearrangement joins TRBV20-1 to TRBJ2-1; D perhaps matches TRBD2 (5 bases). V lost 5 bases and J lost 1, with 18 bases in between. Germline-derived CDR1 and CDR2 are DFQATT and SNEGSKA (reference sequence). There are 16 residues in the CDR3.

This clonotype was seen a handful of times. This chain connects TRBV27 to TRBJ2-3; D gene unclear. V lost 5 bases and J 5 bases, leaving 20 bases between the germline ends. The CDR3 is 16 residues long. Germline CDR1 is MNHEY and CDR2 is SMNVEV (reference sequence). This CDR3 reads CASSPIIGRDGDTQYF. DNA of the CDR3: TGTGCCAGCAGTCCCATCATTGGTAGGGATGGAGATACGCAGTATTTT.

The chain combines TRBV29-1 with TRBJ2-3, with a weak D call TRBD1 (5 bases). The end of the DNA fits TRBJ1-5 better, so the J call may be wrong. This CDR3 has 13 residues. Looked up from germline, CDR1 is SQVTM and CDR2 is ANQGSEA. The CDR3, as DNA: TGCAGCGTTGATAGGGCTAGCGGGGGGGGGCAGCATTTT. The encoded protein is CSVDRASGGGQHF.

This clonotype was counted a few times. The rearrangement links TRBV29-1 to TRBJ1-2, with 11 bases lining up with TRBD1. The germline CDR1 and CDR2 sequences are SQVTM and ANQGSEA. Losses at the gene ends were 6 bases for V and 6 bases for J; bases not matched to a gene: 3. The CDR3 is 12 amino acids. CDR3 residues: CSVRTGGNGYTF. In DNA form, the CDR3 reads TGCAGCGTCCGGACAGGGGGCAATGGCTACACCTTC.

The rearrangement links TRBV20-1 to TRBJ2-1; 14 positions match TRBD2. V was pared by 3 bases and J by 8 bases, with 9 bases of the junction left unmatched. Germline loops: CDR1 DFQATT, CDR2 SNEGSKA (reference sequence). The CDR3 contains 16 residues. The CDR3 here is CSASDRLAGGLDEQFF. For the CDR3, the DNA is TGCAGTGCTAGCGATAGACTAGCGGGAGGGTTGGATGAGCAGTTCTTC.

This chain uses TRBV9 with TRBJ2-7, with D perhaps given as TRBD1 or TRBD2 (5 bases each). CDR1 is SGDLS and CDR2 is YYNGEE in the germline V gene. The CDR3 covers 15 residues. V was trimmed by 0 bases and J by 3 bases, leaving 13 bases between them. The CDR3 sequence is CASSVADTGLYEQYF. For the CDR3, the DNA is TGTGCCAGCAGCGTAGCGGACACTGGACTCTACGAGCAGTACTTC.

This clonotype was counted many times. V gene TRBV20-1 combines with J gene TRBJ1-1, with D tentatively TRBD1 (6 bases). The CDR3 has 15 amino acids. The germline gives CDR1 DFQATT, CDR2 SNEGSKA (reference sequence). Between the trimmed V and J ends, which lost 4 bases and 1 base, there was a span of 16 bases. CDR3 sequence reads: CSAKGRGGPNTEAFF. CDR3 coding DNA: TGCAGTGCTAAAGGAAGGGGGGGGCCGAACACTGAAGCTTTCTTT.

The gene calls are TRBV23-1 and TRBJ2-1; D is possibly TRBD1 (5 bases). TRBV23-1 belongs to the ORF category, with a function that is uncertain. V was clipped by 2 bases and J by 5 bases, with 10 bases between them. The CDR3 runs 14 residues. The CDR3 spells CASSQENRHNEQFF. The CDR3 DNA follows: TGCGCCAGCAGTCAAGAGAACAGGCACAATGAGCAGTTCTTC.

The chain carries TRBV20-1 and TRBJ1-5; no clear D. The ends were cut back, 3 bases at V and 0 bases at J, with 12 bases in the middle. The V gene's germline CDR1 is DFQATT and CDR2 SNEGSKA (reference sequence). The CDR3 covers 15 residues. CDR3 sequence reads: CSASASSFSNQPQHF. The CDR3 DNA sequence: TGCAGTGCTAGCGCCTCTTCCTTTAGCAATCAGCCCCAGCATTTT.

The V call is TRBV5-4, the J call TRBJ2-3; D unresolved. Germline-derived CDR1 and CDR2 are SGHNT and YYREEE (reference sequence). V was pared by 1 base and J by 6 bases, with 12 bases between. This CDR3 has 14 amino acids. CDR3 in amino acids: CASSLFSAPDTQYF. CDR3 in DNA: TGTGCCAGCAGCTTGTTTTCTGCCCCGGATACGCAGTATTTT.